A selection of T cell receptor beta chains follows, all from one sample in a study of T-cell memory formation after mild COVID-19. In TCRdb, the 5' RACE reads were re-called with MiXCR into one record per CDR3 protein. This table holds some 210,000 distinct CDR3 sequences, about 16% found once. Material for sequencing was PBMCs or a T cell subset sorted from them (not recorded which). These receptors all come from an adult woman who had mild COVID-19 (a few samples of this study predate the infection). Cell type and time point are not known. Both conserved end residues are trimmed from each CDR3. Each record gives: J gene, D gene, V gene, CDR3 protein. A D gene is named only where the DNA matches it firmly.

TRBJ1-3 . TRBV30 AFDRASGNTIY
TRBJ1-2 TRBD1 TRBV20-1 SARKKQGYGYT
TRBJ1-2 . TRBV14 ASSQFERGYT
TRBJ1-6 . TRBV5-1 ASSLTVGGGNSPLH
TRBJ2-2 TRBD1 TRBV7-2 ASSLAGTVNTGELF
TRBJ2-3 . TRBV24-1 ATSDLQGYPDTQY
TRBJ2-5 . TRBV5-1 ASSFTGETQY
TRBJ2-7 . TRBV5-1 ASSSRSRARGSYEQY
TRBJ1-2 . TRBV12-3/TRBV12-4 ASSLGRVIYGYT
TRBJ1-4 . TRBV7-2 ASKRIGTANEKLF
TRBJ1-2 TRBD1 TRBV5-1 ASSFSGTGGGYT
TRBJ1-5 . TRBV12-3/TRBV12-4 ASNLLNQPQH
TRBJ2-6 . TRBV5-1 ASSAQGPGANVLT
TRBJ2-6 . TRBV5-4 ASSPGGYSGANVLT
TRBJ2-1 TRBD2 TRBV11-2 ASSPGTSGGHHNEQF
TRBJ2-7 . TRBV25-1 ASSDPQGKQY
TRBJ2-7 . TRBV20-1 SARDPGAAYEQY